The 21 T cell receptor beta chains reported below all come from one sample, sequenced in a study of beta chain features in type 1 diabetes. Expressed TCRB transcripts were sequenced because the isolated RNA had all been reverse transcribed beforehand. Sequencing used immunoSEQ multiplex PCR; TCRdb keeps in-frame clones, though not all of them. Seen here are 110,000 to 150,000 clones, 9% to 10% observed once, and the top ten hold approximately 0.69%. Sequenced material: central memory CD4+ T cells from blood. The receptors here all came from a middle-aged woman in good health.

The chain combines TRBV15 with TRBJ1-2; D gene uncertain. With 0 bases removed from V and 0 bases from J, the gap between germline ends came to 11 bases. In germline, CDR1 is LNHNV, CDR2 YYDKDF (reference sequence). The CDR3 spans 16 residues. Here the CDR3 reads CATSRDLRTPNYGYTF. The CDR3 DNA is TGTGCCACCAGCAGAGATCTAAGGACTCCTAACTATGGCTACACCTTC.

This clone was detected a few times. The chain combines TRBV7-2 with TRBJ2-3, with 9 bases fitting TRBD2. The CDR3 is made up of 15 amino acids. Germline trimming cut 3 bases from V and 0 bases from J; bases unmatched to any gene: 1. Germline V gives CDR1 SGHTA, CDR2 FQGNSA. CDR3 amino acids: CASSFSGGSTDTQYF. The CDR3 DNA sequence: TGTGCCAGCAGCTTTAGCGGGGGAAGCACAGATACGCAGTATTTT.

This clone was picked up many times. J is TRBJ2-5 and V is TRBV5-4; TRBD1 might be the D (5 bases). The germline V gene has CDR1 SGHNT and CDR2 YYREEE (reference sequence). Between the trimmed V and J ends, which lost 1 base and 0 bases, there was a span of 10 bases. This CDR3 is built from 15 residues. The CDR3 sequence is CASSLLDTNQETQYF. The CDR3 DNA sequence: TGTGCCAGCAGCTTGTTGGACACGAACCAAGAGACCCAGTACTTC.

This clone was seen ten or more times. V usage is TRBV7-6 and J usage is TRBJ1-3, with D perhaps TRBD1 (5 bases). The CDR3 length is 15 residues. Looked up from germline, CDR1 is SGHVS and CDR2 is FNYEAQ. Trimming stripped 0 bases from V and 6 bases from J, with 12 bases between. Here the CDR3 DNA reads TGTGCCAGCAGCTTAGCTGGCGGGACCCCAAACACCATATATTTT. This encodes CASSLAGGTPNTIYF.

The CDR3 sequence: CASSPSGTGTHEQYF. CDR3 DNA sequence: TGTGCCAGCAGCCCCTCCGGGACAGGGACCCACGAGCAGTACTTC. The chain links TRBV28 to TRBJ2-7; 9 bases map to TRBD1. CDR3 length: 15 residues. Per the germline V gene, CDR1 is MDHEN and CDR2 is SYDVKM. V lost 6 bases and J lost 5; bases outside the gene matches: 11.

The chain carries TRBV6-1 and TRBJ1-5; D remains ambiguous. In germline, CDR1 is MNHNS, CDR2 SASEGT. The CDR3 length is 13 residues. V lost 1 base and J 7 bases, leaving 8 bases between the germline ends. The CDR3: CASSEDLIQPQHF. CDR3 nucleotides: TGTGCCAGCAGTGAAGACTTAATCCAGCCCCAGCATTTT.

This sequence joins TRBV5-4 and TRBJ2-5; TRBD2 is a possible D gene (5 bases). Germline V gives CDR1 SGHNT, CDR2 YYREEE (reference sequence). Between the trimmed V and J ends, which lost 0 bases and 1 base, there was a span of 7 bases. The CDR3 is made up of 14 amino acids. The CDR3 region is CASSLGLSQETQYF. CDR3 sequence (DNA): TGTGCCAGCAGCTTGGGACTATCCCAAGAGACCCAGTACTTC.

This clone occurred many times. The gene calls are TRBV4-3 and TRBJ2-1; D may be TRBD2 (6 bases). The CDR3 is 15 residues long. The germline CDR1 and CDR2 sequences are LGHNA and YSLEER. Trimming took off 3 bases at V and 5 bases at J, with 14 bases between the two ends. The CDR3, as DNA: TGCGCCAGCAGCCAGACGGGGGTATACAACAATGAGCAGTTCTTC. As protein: CASSQTGVYNNEQFF.

This chain uses TRBV5-4 with TRBJ2-7; tentative D call: TRBD2 (6 bases). V lost 0 bases and J 1 base, leaving 11 bases between the germline ends. CDR1 is SGHNT and CDR2 is YYREEE in the germline V gene (reference sequence). This CDR3 region has 15 residues. CDR3 nucleotide sequence: TGTGCCAGCAGCTTGGGAGGGGAGGTTTCCTACGAGCAGTACTTC. It codes for CASSLGGEVSYEQYF.

The V call is TRBV15, the J call TRBJ1-1; no definite D call. The V end lost 3 bases, the J end lost 0 bases, and 8 bases lay between the germline ends. CDR3 length equals 14 residues. The germline V gene has CDR1 LNHNV and CDR2 YYDKDF (reference sequence). CDR3 coding DNA: TGTGCCACCAGCAGGGGAGTTTTGAACACTGAAGCTTTCTTT. This codes for CATSRGVLNTEAFF. The full variable domain, its missing parts supplied by reference TRBV15 and TRBJ1-1, is DAMVIQNPRYQVTQFGKPVTLSCSQTLNHNVMYWYQQKSSQAPKLLFHYYDKDFNNEADTPDNFQSRRPNTSFCFLDIRSPGLGDTAMYLCATSRGVLNTEAFFGQGTRLTVV.

The chain uses TRBV6-6 and TRBJ1-1; 7 nucleotides align to TRBD1. With V trimmed by 6 bases and J by 6 bases, 7 bases remained unmatched. The CDR3 spans 13 residues. The germline V gene has CDR1 MNHNY and CDR2 SVGAGI (reference sequence). Here the CDR3 DNA reads TGTGCCAGCAGCGTACAGGGGACGCCTGAAGCTTTCTTT. It specifies CASSVQGTPEAFF.

This clone was counted a few times. The J gene is TRBJ1-2, the V gene TRBV20-1; D remains unclear. Germline V CDR1 and CDR2: DFQATT, SNEGSKA (reference sequence). The CDR3 has 11 amino acids. V was pared by 5 bases and J by 7 bases, with 11 bases between. The chain's CDR3 is CSAYLGSGYTF. The CDR3 DNA follows: TGCAGTGCTTATCTAGGCTCTGGCTACACCTTC.

This clone was detected many times. The J gene is TRBJ2-7, the V gene TRBV7-8, with D perhaps TRBD1 (6 bases). The V end lost 10 bases, the J end lost 4 bases, and 8 bases lay between the germline ends. This CDR3 is 10 amino acids long. The germline gives CDR1 SGHVS, CDR2 FQNEAQ. The CDR3, as DNA: TGTGCCATCGGACAGTACGAGCAGTACTTC. The encoded protein is CAIGQYEQYF. Full variable domain (remainder filled in from reference TRBV7-8 and TRBJ2-7): GAGVSQSPRYKVAKRGQDVALRCDPISGHVSLFWYQQALGQGPEFLTYFQNEAQLDKSGLPSDRFFAERPEGSVSTLKIQRTQQEDSAVYLCAIGQYEQYFGPGTRLTVT.

The chain couples TRBV7-2 to TRBJ2-3; D uncertain. Germline V gives CDR1 SGHTA, CDR2 FQGNSA. Deletions cut 5 bases from V and 2 bases from J, with 5 bases between. The CDR3 spans 12 residues. The CDR3 DNA is TGTGCCAGCAGCCAACACACAGATACGCAGTATTTT. It codes for CASSQHTDTQYF.

This clone occurred a few times. The genes are TRBV11-2 and TRBJ2-5; 8 nucleotides agree with TRBD1. Germline CDR1 and CDR2: SGHAT and FQNNGV. With 4 bases clipped from V and 6 bases from J, the junction kept 7 bases outside the gene matches. The CDR3 consists of 14 residues. The CDR3 DNA reads TGTGCCAGCAGCTCCTGGACAGGGCTGAAGACCCAGTACTTC. Protein: CASSSWTGLKTQYF.

This clone was seen only a few times. The chain employs TRBV7-2 and TRBJ2-3; 9 bases agree with TRBD2. Germline-derived CDR1 and CDR2 are SGHTA and FQGNSA. The CDR3 is made up of 14 amino acids. V was pared by 3 bases and J by 7 bases, with 5 bases of the junction left unmatched. Here the CDR3 DNA reads TGTGCCAGCAGCTTTGGGCGGGGGGGAAATACGCAGTATTTT. Translated, it gives CASSFGRGGNTQYF. The whole variable domain, filled in from reference TRBV7-2 and TRBJ2-3, reads GAGVSQSPSNKVTEKGKDVELRCDPISGHTALYWYRQSLGQGLEFLIYFQGNSAPDKSGLPSDRFSAERTGGSVSTLTIQRTQQEDSAVYLCASSFGRGGNTQYFGPGTRLTVL.

This clone was seen only a few times. The rearrangement joins TRBV10-3 to TRBJ2-2, with TRBD1 identical over 7 bases. Germline CDR1 reads ENHRY; CDR2 reads SYGVKD. The CDR3 has 17 residues. Trimming removed 0 bases from V and 5 bases from J; junction bases left unmatched: 9. The CDR3 spells CAISESTRTGSTGELFF. Here the CDR3 DNA reads TGTGCCATCAGTGAGTCGACCCGGACAGGATCTACCGGGGAGCTGTTTTTT.

The chain couples TRBV6-4 to TRBJ1-2; 9 bases agree with TRBD1. Trimming cost V 3 bases and J 7 bases; bases outside gene matches: 6. In germline, CDR1 is MRHNA, CDR2 SNTAGT. The CDR3 has 14 amino acids. For the CDR3, the DNA is TGTGCCAGCAGTGAGGCGGGACAGGGTTTTGGCTACACCTTC. Amino acids: CASSEAGQGFGYTF.

Concerning this clone: Given a much more abundant clone one base away, this may be a read error. This CDR3 reads CASSVDRDYEQYF. The CDR3 bases are TGTGCCAGCAGTGTGGACAGGGACTACGAGCAGTACTTC. This sequence joins TRBV25-1 and TRBJ2-7; 8 bases map to TRBD1. CDR3 length equals 13 residues. Trimming cost V 4 bases and J 3 bases; bases outside gene matches: 2. Germline V lookup: CDR1 MGHDK, CDR2 SYGVNS.

This chain links TRBV6-1 with TRBJ2-3; 8 bases line up with TRBD2. CDR3 size: 13 residues. Trimming took 8 bases from V and 1 from J; bases not matched to a gene: 2. The germline V gene encodes CDR1 MNHNS and CDR2 SASEGT. This chain's CDR3 is CASQTSGTDTQYF. The CDR3 DNA sequence: TGTGCCAGCCAGACTAGCGGCACAGATACGCAGTATTTT.

This clone was detected only a few times. V is TRBV12-5 and J is TRBJ2-1, with 8 nucleotides matching TRBD2. CDR1 and CDR2 (germline): LGHNT, FRNRAP. CDR3 size: 16 residues. The V and J ends lost 1 base and 3 bases, in that order; junction bases with no gene match: 5. The CDR3 loop is CASGLGGGGYYNEQFF. The CDR3 DNA is TGTGCTAGTGGTTTGGGGGGCGGGGGGTACTACAATGAGCAGTTCTTC.